The T cell receptor (beta chain) described here comes from a study of identical twins. Findings of the study overall: Invariant MAIT and iNKT cells could partly confound zero-insertion analyses.

This CDR3 has 15 amino acids. The V gene's germline CDR1 is SGDLS and CDR2 YYNGEE. Losses at the gene ends were 3 bases for V and 4 bases for J; bases not matched to a gene: 6. Healthy Caucasian donors formed the entire cohort. A universal primer binding site was introduced by template switching. The final cDNA contained unique molecular identifiers. TCRdb reprocessed the 5' RACE reads with MiXCR, giving one entry per CDR3 protein. The sample includes under 250,000 distinct CDR3 sequences, 6% to 8% of them seen just once. There are many counts of this clonotype. Its matching antigen is unknown. This sample also appeared in a second study, on yellow fever vaccine responses in identical twins.

V gene TRBV9 combines with J gene TRBJ1-2; 10 nucleotides match TRBD1. This clonotype originated in a young woman in good health. Input material: CD8+ T cells sorted from blood. The CDR3 is CASSGTWTGGYGYTF. The CDR3 DNA reads as TGTGCCAGCAGCGGAACATGGACAGGGGGCTATGGCTACACCTTC.